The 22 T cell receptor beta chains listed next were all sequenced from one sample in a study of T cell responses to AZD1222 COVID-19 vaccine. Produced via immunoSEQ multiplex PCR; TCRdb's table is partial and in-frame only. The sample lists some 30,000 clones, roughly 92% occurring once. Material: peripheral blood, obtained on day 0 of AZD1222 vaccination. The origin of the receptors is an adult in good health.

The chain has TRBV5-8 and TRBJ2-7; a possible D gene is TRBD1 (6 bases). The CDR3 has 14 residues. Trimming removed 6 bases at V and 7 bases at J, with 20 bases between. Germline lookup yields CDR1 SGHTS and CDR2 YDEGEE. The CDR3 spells CASTRQARFGEQYF. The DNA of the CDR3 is TGTGCCAGCACCAGACAGGCCCGCTTTGGGGAGCAGTACTTC.

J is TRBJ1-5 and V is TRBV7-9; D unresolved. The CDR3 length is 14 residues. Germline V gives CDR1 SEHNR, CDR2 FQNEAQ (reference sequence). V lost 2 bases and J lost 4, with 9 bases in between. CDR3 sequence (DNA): TGTGCCAGCAGCTTAAGTTCACAGAATCAGCCCCAGCATTTT. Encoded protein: CASSLSSQNQPQHF. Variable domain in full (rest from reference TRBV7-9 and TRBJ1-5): DTGVSQNPRHKITKRGQNVTFRCDPISEHNRLYWYRQTLGQGPEFLTYFQNEAQLEKSRLLSDRFSAERPKGSFSTLEIQRTEQGDSAMYLCASSLSSQNQPQHFGDGTRLSIL.

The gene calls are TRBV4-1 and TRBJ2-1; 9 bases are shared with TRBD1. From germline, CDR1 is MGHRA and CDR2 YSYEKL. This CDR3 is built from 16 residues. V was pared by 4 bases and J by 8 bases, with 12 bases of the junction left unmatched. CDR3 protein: CASSPGQGTSGDEQFF. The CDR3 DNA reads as TGCGCCAGCAGCCCTGGACAGGGGACCTCCGGCGATGAGCAGTTCTTC.

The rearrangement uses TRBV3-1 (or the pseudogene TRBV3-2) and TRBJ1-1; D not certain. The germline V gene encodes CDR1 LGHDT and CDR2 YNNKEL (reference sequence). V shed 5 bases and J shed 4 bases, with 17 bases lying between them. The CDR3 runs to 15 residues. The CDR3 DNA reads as TGTGCCAGCAGCGGAGGCTGGGATGTTGGCACTGAAGCTTTCTTT. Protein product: CASSGGWDVGTEAFF.

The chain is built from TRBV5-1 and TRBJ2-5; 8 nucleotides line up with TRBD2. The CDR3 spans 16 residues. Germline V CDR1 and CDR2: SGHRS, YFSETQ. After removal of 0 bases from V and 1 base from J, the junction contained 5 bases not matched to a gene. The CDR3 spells CASSLVGSGAQETQYF. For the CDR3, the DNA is TGCGCCAGCAGCTTGGTTGGTAGCGGGGCCCAAGAGACCCAGTACTTC.

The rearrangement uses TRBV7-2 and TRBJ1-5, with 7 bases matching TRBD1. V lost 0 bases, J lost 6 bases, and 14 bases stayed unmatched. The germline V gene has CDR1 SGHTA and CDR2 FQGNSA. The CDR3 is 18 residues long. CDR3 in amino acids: CASSLAGGSTGRIQPQHF. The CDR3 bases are TGTGCCAGCAGCTTAGCCGGGGGTTCGACAGGGAGAATTCAGCCCCAGCATTTT.

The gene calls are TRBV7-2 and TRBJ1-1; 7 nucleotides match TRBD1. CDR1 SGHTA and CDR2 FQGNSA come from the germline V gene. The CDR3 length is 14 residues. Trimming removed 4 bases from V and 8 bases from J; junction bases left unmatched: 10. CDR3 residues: CASSSFGDRAEAFF. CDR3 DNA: TGTGCCAGCAGCTCTTTTGGCGACAGGGCGGAAGCTTTCTTT.

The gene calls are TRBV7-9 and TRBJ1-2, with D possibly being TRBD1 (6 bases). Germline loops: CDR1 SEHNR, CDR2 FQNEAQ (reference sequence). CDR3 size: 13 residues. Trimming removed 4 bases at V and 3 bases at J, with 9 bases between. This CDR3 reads CASSSGQHYGYTF. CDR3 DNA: TGTGCCAGCAGCTCCGGACAGCACTATGGCTACACCTTC.

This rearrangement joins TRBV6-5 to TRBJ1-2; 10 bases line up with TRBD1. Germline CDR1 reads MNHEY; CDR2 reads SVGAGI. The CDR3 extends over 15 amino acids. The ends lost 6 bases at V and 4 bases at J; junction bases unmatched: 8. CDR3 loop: CASSRQGQGTYGYTF. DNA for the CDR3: TGTGCCAGCAGCCGACAGGGACAGGGGACCTATGGCTACACCTTC.

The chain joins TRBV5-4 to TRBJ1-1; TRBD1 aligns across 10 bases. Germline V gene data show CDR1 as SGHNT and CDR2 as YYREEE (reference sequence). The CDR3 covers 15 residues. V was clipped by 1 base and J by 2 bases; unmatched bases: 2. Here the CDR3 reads CASSLWDRGNTEAFF. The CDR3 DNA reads TGTGCCAGCAGCTTGTGGGACAGGGGAAACACTGAAGCTTTCTTT.

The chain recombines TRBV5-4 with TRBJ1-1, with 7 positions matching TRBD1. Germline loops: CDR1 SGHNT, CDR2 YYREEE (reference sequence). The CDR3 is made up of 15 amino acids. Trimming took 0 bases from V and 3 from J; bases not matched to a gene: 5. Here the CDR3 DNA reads TGTGCCAGCAGCTTGGGGGACAGACACTACACTGAAGCTTTCTTT. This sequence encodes CASSLGDRHYTEAFF.

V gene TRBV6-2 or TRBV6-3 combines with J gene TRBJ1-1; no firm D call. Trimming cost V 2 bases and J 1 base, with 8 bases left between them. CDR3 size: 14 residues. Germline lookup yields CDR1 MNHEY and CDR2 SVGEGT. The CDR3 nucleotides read TGTGCCAGCAGTTACCCAGGACCGAACACTGAAGCTTTCTTT. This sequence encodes CASSYPGPNTEAFF.

CDR3 in amino acids: CARTGDWGETQYF. The CDR3 nucleotides are TGTGCCAGAACAGGGGATTGGGGAGAGACCCAGTACTTC. V is TRBV21-1 and J is TRBJ2-5; the D call TRBD1 from the table was never checked on the DNA. TRBV21-1 is given as a pseudogene. The length of the CDR3 is 13 residues.

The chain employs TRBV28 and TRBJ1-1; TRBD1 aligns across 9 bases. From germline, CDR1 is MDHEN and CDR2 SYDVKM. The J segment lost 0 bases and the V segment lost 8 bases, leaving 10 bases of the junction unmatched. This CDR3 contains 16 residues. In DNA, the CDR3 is TGTGCCAGCGGGACAGGGATGGACCTTCTGAACACTGAAGCTTTCTTT. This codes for CASGTGMDLLNTEAFF.

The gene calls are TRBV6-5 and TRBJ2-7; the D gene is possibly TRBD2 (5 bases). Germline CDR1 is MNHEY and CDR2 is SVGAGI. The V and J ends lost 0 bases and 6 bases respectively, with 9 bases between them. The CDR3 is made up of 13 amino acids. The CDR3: CASSYSPGGEQYF. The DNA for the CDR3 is TGTGCCAGCAGTTACTCACCAGGAGGCGAGCAGTACTTC.

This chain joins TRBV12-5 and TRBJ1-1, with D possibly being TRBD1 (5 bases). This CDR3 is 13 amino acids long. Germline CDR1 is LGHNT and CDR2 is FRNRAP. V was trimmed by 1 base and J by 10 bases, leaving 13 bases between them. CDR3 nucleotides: TGTGCTAGTGGTTTGGGGACATCGGGGCGAGCTTTCTTT. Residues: CASGLGTSGRAFF.

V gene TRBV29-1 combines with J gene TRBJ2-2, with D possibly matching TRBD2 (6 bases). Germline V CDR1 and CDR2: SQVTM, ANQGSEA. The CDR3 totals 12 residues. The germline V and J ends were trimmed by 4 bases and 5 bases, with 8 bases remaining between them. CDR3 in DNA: TGCAGCGTTGGGGCGGGAACCGGGGAGCTGTTTTTT. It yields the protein CSVGAGTGELFF.

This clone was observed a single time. The DNA for the CDR3 is TGTGCCAGCAGAACTTCCGGACGTGGCTACACCTTC. Amino acids: CASRTSGRGYTF. The chain links TRBV6-5 to TRBJ1-2; no definite D call. This CDR3 comprises 12 residues. Between the trimmed V and J ends, which lost 6 bases and 7 bases, there was a span of 12 bases. Germline CDR1 and CDR2: MNHEY and SVGAGI.

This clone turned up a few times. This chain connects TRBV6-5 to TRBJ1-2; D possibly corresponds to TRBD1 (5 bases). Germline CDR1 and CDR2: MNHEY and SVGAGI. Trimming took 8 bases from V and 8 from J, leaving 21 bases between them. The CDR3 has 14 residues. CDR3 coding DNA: TGTGCCAGCCTCCCTGCGGGGCGTAATCCCGGCTACACCTTC. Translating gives CASLPAGRNPGYTF.

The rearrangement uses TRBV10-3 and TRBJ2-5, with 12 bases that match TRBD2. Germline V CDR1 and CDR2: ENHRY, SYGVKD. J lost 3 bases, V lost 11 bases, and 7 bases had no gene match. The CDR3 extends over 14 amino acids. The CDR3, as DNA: TGTGCCGCGAGGGCTAGCGGGGGGGAAGAGACCCAGTACTTC. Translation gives CAARASGGEETQYF.

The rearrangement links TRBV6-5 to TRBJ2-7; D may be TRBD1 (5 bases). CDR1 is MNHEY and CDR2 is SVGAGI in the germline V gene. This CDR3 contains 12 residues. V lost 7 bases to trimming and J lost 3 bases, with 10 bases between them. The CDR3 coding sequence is TGTGCCAGCACAGCAGGGTACTACGAGCAGTACTTC. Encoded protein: CASTAGYYEQYF.

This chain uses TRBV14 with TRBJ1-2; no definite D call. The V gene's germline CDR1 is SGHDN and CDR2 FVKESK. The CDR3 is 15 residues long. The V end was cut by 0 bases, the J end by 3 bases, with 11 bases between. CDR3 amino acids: CASSQDRYRDYGYTF. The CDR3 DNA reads TGTGCCAGCAGCCAAGATCGGTACCGGGACTATGGCTACACCTTC. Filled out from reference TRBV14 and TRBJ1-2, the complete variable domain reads EAGVTQFPSHSVIEKGQTVTLRCDPISGHDNLYWYRRVMGKEIKFLLHFVKESKQDESGMPNNRFLAERTGGTYSTLKVQPAELEDSGVYFCASSQDRYRDYGYTFGSGTRLTVV.